This T cell receptor (beta chain) was found in a study of cytomegalovirus exposure and HLA in healthy donors (dated by TCRdb to about 2017). About the full investigation: An earlier analysis of roughly 500 of the donors reported 250 to 300 Gb of sequence data and roughly 110 million unique TCR beta sequences from 150 million to 200 million T cells. Roughly 290 gigabases of sequencing data and 91 million or so unique TCR sequences made up an early release that covered nearly 650 HLA-typed donors. In a later genetic analysis, genome-wide SNP genotypes for about 65% of the 666 donors were used, and that subset was treated as a discovery cohort. Among some 410 genotyped donors of the cohort, an average of 235,054 unique TCR beta nucleotide sequences were sequenced per donor, roughly 20% of them non-productive. Alongside the repertoire data, information on donor age, sex, ethnicity and CMV serostatus was compiled. In addition to the first cohort of 666 subjects, a separate validation cohort of 130 or so different subjects was used. Of the roughly 400 genotyped donors, 81% were placed in the genetic ancestry cluster associated with self-reported Caucasian donors. Roughly 5 DR-DQ haplotypes were handled as single units for association and clustering because linkage in the cohort was strong. The number of typed donors differed by locus: roughly 629-640 for A, B, C, DRB1 and DQB1; about 520 for DQA1; fewer than 610 for DPA1; and 450 to 480 for DPB1. To predict cytomegalovirus infection status, the study brought together high-throughput TCR immunosequencing, statistical association of individual TCRs with disease status, and machine learning. Rather than using new phenotypic data, the later analysis identified candidate immune exposures from TCR beta sequences and from how often those sequences occurred across donors. All discovery cohort repertoires had been generated on a single sequencing platform. HLA typing included class I and class II loci at four-digit resolution. The study aimed to test whether cataloging public T cell receptors could reveal signatures of past pathogen exposure. To study patterns of TCR occurrence, a later analysis re-analyzed previously published TCR beta repertoires from just over 650 donors and added high-resolution HLA genotyping. The T cell repertoires of some 700 subjects were profiled by immunosequencing and related to cytomegalovirus serostatus. An earlier analysis of 587 of the donors applied high-throughput TCR beta sequencing to assess whether each TCR beta V gene segment acted as functional or pseudogenic.

CDR1 is given as SNHLY and CDR2 as FYNNEI, both from the germline V gene. The CDR3 sequence holds 13 residues, the cysteine and phenylalanine included. The read is trimmed to its CDR3 DNA, 39 bases read in frame from base 1. For this chain, trimming is 4 bases at the V end and 5 bases at the J end, and the number of junction bases without a gene match is 1. Library method: the immunoSEQ multiplex PCR assay. For the multiplex PCR, a mixture combining 60 forward primers for TCR Vbeta segments and 13 reverse primers for TCR Jbeta segments was used. A multiplex PCR assay on genomic DNA amplified the CDR3 region of rearranged TCR beta genes. Amplified TCR beta libraries were sequenced as 87-base-pair reads on the Illumina HiSeq System. In the original analysis: A later analysis tallied 80 million to 95 million unique TCR beta chains across the 666 repertoires, and around 9.9 million of those chains were shared by two or more donors. Raw reads were error-corrected and collapsed into unique sequences with a nearest-neighbor algorithm that merged closely related sequences to remove PCR and sequencing errors. Alignment of CDR3 sequences to IMGT reference sequences was used to assign V, D and J gene segments. For a sequence to be retained, a match of at least six nucleotides to both a V gene segment and a J gene segment was required. A rearrangement was called productive if the CDR3 had no stop codons and remained in frame with V and J, and every other rearrangement was called non-productive. Following IMGT convention, CDR3 was defined as the stretch from the second conserved V-encoded cysteine up to the conserved J-encoded phenylalanine. In an earlier analysis of 550 to 650 of the donors, sequences lacking an unambiguous match to a single V gene segment were excluded. An earlier analysis of roughly 590 of the donors called V segments functional above 56.7% productive rearrangements and segregating when the between-donor standard deviation exceeded 5%. To diagnose cytomegalovirus status from the catalog of TCR beta chain sequences, a statistical classification framework was built. V and J gene assignment, in a later analysis, came from comparing TCR nucleotide sequences with IMGT/GENE-DB human TR gene sequences. Using the TCRdist pipeline, a later analysis assigned CDR3 sequences along with most-parsimonious VDJ recombination scenarios. In a later analysis, each TCR beta chain was defined by its CDR3 amino acid sequence together with its V-gene family, and reads lacking a unique V-gene family were excluded. A later analysis removed 450 to 600 highly shared, low-generation-probability nucleotide sequences to deal with suspected cross-contamination and a sequencing artifact. In a later analysis, a clonal expansion index was calculated for each public chain from normalized within-repertoire ranks of inferred template counts. Generation probabilities in a later analysis came from a VDJ recombination model fitted to out-of-frame rearrangements, and those results were checked against IGoR. Hypergeometric tests were used in a later analysis to score TCR-TCR, TCR-HLA and TCR-CMV co-occurrence, with a repertoire-size bias correction applied to the TCR pairs. False discovery rates were estimated in a later analysis by permuting HLA or CMV assignments 20 times. In a later analysis, co-occurring TCRs were grouped using DBSCAN, and TCRdist sequence similarity was added for clustering within HLA-allele-positive subsets. Repertoires with fewer than 30,000 or more than 120,000 public chains, plus five repertoires with anomalous nucleotide sharing, were excluded from co-occurrence clustering. Here the immuneACCESS table is served through TCRdb, limited to in-frame sequences with V and J called. Missing clones are a known gap in these copies; in checked studies unresolved V genes cover under half, and the rest lacks a known reason. V, J and clone size were drawn from that table, and D and trimming were deduced from the DNA. The sample table lists 130,000 or so clones, around 75% of them with a count of one. 2.1% of the sample lies in the top ten.

This clone was found once. Its target antigen remains unknown. Within one base of it there is no much larger clone, and no base qualities were kept. Summary of the overall study and its limitations: Cytomegalovirus status was reported to be diagnosed by the classifier with high specificity and sensitivity in both the original and validation cohorts. Compared with the 666-donor mean, donors in an Asian-associated ancestry cluster had fewer N-insertions in productive TCRs, according to a later genetic analysis. Linkage disequilibrium might explain the correlated functional status among segregating V segments, but an unknown experimental factor could not be ruled out. Because counts were too low, about 18 rarely observed V segments, including chromosome 9 orphons, were excluded from the earlier analysis of about 500 of the donors. In an earlier analysis of over 550 of the donors, most TCR beta V segments were observed in productive rearrangements about 90% or about 30% of the time, broadly matching IMGT annotations. According to a later analysis, TCR association rates differed among HLA loci, with DRB1 alleles showing the most associated TCRs and HLA-C alleles showing the fewest. Because HLA typing was unavailable for some donors at each locus, only the typed subset was used in association tests. Several of the top co-occurrence clusters appeared to be linked to parvovirus B19, influenza, CMV and Epstein-Barr virus, according to a later analysis. A few of the identified cytomegalovirus-associated TCR beta chains were confirmed in vitro to be specific for cytomegalovirus antigens. A further reported finding was that TCR beta sequences accurately predicted the HLA-A and HLA-B alleles for most subjects in the first cohort. The cohort was sequenced for TCR beta chains only, and without alpha or paired-chain data the features that could be detected were limited. In the study, about 150 TCR beta chains were listed as associated with cytomegalovirus. Strong co-occurrence of HLA alleles, especially DR and DQ, made assigning TCR associations to individual alleles difficult. An association between a missense DCLRE1C variant and V-gene and J-gene trimming of TCR beta chains was found in a later genetic analysis and replicated in an independent cohort. The sequencing pipeline was judged likely to have produced a cluster of highly shared sequence variants as a technical artifact. Compared with equally common non-associated chains, HLA-associated TCR beta chains in a later analysis were more clonally expanded and had lower generation probabilities. The presence/absence analyses assumed that sequencing depth was roughly uniform across donors, and that assumption may not be true. Most TCR sequences were seen in very few donors, while some public TCRs were found in many individuals. In a later analysis, most CMV-associated TCR beta chains were found to appear HLA-restricted, with HLA associations seemingly driven largely by CMV exposure. The authors suggested that the approach could potentially be generalized to other disease states and immunological phenotypes. CMV serostatus was the only immune exposure information available for the cohort. In a later analysis, around 17,000 TCR beta sequences were associated with specific HLA alleles at a false discovery rate of 0.05. Some IMGT-functional V segments, including TRBV6-2 and TRBV6-3, could not be told apart with the 87-base-pair reads, so those segments were excluded.

The cohort consisted of approximately 690 healthy bone marrow donors. Cohort members were all nominally healthy when sampled, although unrecorded immune exposures were likely present. The donor was CMV seronegative and belonged to the group of 352 seronegative cohort members. A peripheral blood sample was collected from each donor, and TCR beta sequencing was performed on peripheral blood mononuclear cells. The Qiagen DNeasy Blood Extraction Kit was used to extract genomic DNA from the blood cell samples. Material for sequencing was PBMCs. The rearranged segments are TRBV2 and TRBJ1-1; 10 bases in the middle match TRBD1. The sequence came from a man aged 25-45 years in good health and CMV-seronegative. The CDR3 reads as follows: CASSGDRGTEAFF. The nucleotides read TGTGCCAGCAGTGGGGACAGGGGAACTGAAGCTTTCTTT.